A selection of T cell receptor beta chains follows, all from one sample in a study of T cell repertoires in cytomegalovirus infection. Via MiXCR, TCRdb re-called the reads, giving one row per CDR3 protein. Among 400,000 to 550,000 distinct CDR3 sequences listed, approximately 11% were seen once. The source material was PBMCs. These receptor sequences come from a human donor in good health (CMV status not recorded). Some clones in this sample may be carry-over from other donors' samples. Each CDR3 is given with its conserved first and last residue. The D gene is left open where the match is weak. Expanded clones get a size class; other rows say once, few or many, or leave the size out.

V gene	J gene	D gene	clone size	CDR3 protein	CDR3 DNA
TRBV7-3	TRBJ2-7	TRBD2	.	CASSREGSGSYEQYF	TGTGCCAGCAGCCGGGAGGGGAGCGGGTCCTACGAGCAGTACTTC
TRBV12-3/TRBV12-4	TRBJ2-2	TRBD1	many	CASSDTGASTGELFF	TGTGCCAGCAGTGATACAGGGGCGAGCACCGGGGAGCTGTTTTTT
TRBV7-9	TRBJ2-2	.	many	CATPRTEPTGELFF	TGTGCCACCCCTCGGACAGAGCCCACCGGGGAGCTGTTTTTT
TRBV7-9	TRBJ1-4	.	many	CASSLSQGANEKLFF	TGTGCCAGCAGCTTAAGCCAGGGAGCTAATGAAAAACTGTTTTTT
TRBV19	TRBJ2-1	TRBD1	few	CASSSGGQGYNEQFF	TGTGCCAGTAGTTCTGGGGGACAGGGGTACAATGAGCAGTTCTTC
TRBV2	TRBJ2-4	.	.	CASSRQGSMNIQYF	TGTGCCAGCAGTAGGCAGGGATCTATGAACATTCAGTACTTC
TRBV12-3/TRBV12-4	TRBJ1-3	TRBD1	many	CASSIGQGNSGNTIYF	TGTGCCAGCAGTATCGGACAGGGGAATAGCGGAAACACCATATATTTT
TRBV5-1	TRBJ2-2	.	many	CASSLGQHTGELFF	TGCGCCAGCAGCTTGGGACAACACACCGGGGAGCTGTTTTTT
TRBV5-1	TRBJ2-5	.	.	CASSRDPDQETQYF	TGCGCCAGCTCACGGGACCCTGACCAAGAGACCCAGTACTTC
TRBV3-1	TRBJ1-6	.	.	CASSSSGEPLHF	TGTGCCAGCAGCTCCTCAGGGGAACCCCTCCACTTT
TRBV12-3/TRBV12-4	TRBJ2-6	.	many	CASSLRTAGANVLTF	TGTGCCAGCAGTTTAAGGACAGCTGGGGCCAACGTCCTGACTTTC
TRBV7-9	TRBJ2-7	.	many	CASSPPGGQTYEQYF	TGTGCCAGCAGCCCCCCCGGGGGACAGACCTACGAGCAGTACTTC
TRBV7-2	TRBJ2-1	TRBD1	many	CASSWGIRDRQFF	TGTGCCAGCAGCTGGGGAATACGGGACAGGCAGTTCTTC
TRBV12-3/TRBV12-4	TRBJ2-7	.	many	CASTRGLLYEQYF	TGTGCCAGCACCCGGGGGTTGTTATACGAGCAGTACTTC
TRBV27	TRBJ1-6	TRBD1	.	CASRLTGGASPLHF	TGTGCCAGCAGACTTACAGGGGGCGCCTCACCCCTCCACTTT
TRBV6-5	TRBJ1-6	.	many	CASSYSTVRPLHF	TGTGCCAGCAGTTACTCTACCGTTCGGCCCCTCCACTTT
TRBV7-9	TRBJ2-7	TRBD2	many	CASSRSGRGTDEQYF	TGTGCCAGCAGCCGTAGCGGGAGGGGTACGGACGAGCAGTACTTC
TRBV5-6	TRBJ2-5	TRBD2	few	CASSWGVGGLGVQETQYF	TGTGCCAGCAGCTGGGGGGTTGGGGGACTAGGGGTTCAAGAGACCCAGTACTTC
TRBV20-1	TRBJ2-1	.	many	CSARDILATRELSYNEQFF	TGCAGTGCTAGAGATATTCTAGCGACCCGAGAGCTATCCTACAATGAGCAGTTCTTC
TRBV12-3/TRBV12-4	TRBJ1-2	.	.	CASSLQESATGYTF	TGTGCCAGCAGTCTACAGGAAAGCGCGACAGGCTACACCTTC
TRBV19	TRBJ2-1	TRBD2	few	CASSIDGAGLYNEQFF	TGTGCCAGTAGTATAGATGGGGCGGGACTATACAATGAGCAGTTCTTC
TRBV7-4	TRBJ2-1	TRBD1	many	CASSSKGTASYNEQFF	TGTGCCAGCAGCTCGAAAGGGACAGCCTCCTACAATGAGCAGTTCTTC
TRBV12-3/TRBV12-4	TRBJ1-5	.	many	CASSPGGAQHF	TGTGCCAGCAGCCCGGGGGGAGCCCAGCATTTT
TRBV9	TRBJ2-7	.	.	CASSAAGVYEQYF	TGTGCCAGCAGCGCGGCCGGGGTCTACGAGCAGTACTTC
TRBV29-1	TRBJ2-5	.	few	CSVETQTGQETQYF	TGCAGCGTTGAAACCCAAACGGGGCAAGAGACCCAGTACTTC
TRBV20-1	TRBJ2-3	.	many	CSADGAGLEVDTQYF	TGCAGTGCGGACGGGGCAGGGCTCGAAGTAGATACGCAGTATTTT
TRBV20-1	TRBJ2-7	TRBD1	.	CSAKGQYEQYF	TGCAGTGCAAAGGGACAGTACGAGCAGTACTTC
TRBV6-1	TRBJ1-3	.	.	CASSEAGGGNTIYF	TGTGCCAGCAGTGAAGCAGGGGGGGGAAACACCATATATTTT
TRBV5-1	TRBJ2-5	TRBD1	many	CASSSGQGAALETQYF	TGCGCCAGCAGCTCGGGACAGGGGGCCGCTTTGGAGACCCAGTACTTC
TRBV4-2	TRBJ2-5	.	.	CASSHAEEGYFQETQYF	TGTGCCAGCAGCCACGCTGAGGAGGGGTATTTCCAAGAGACCCAGTACTTC
TRBV20-1	TRBJ2-3	.	many	CSARDNRATQYF	TGCAGTGCTAGAGATAACCGGGCTACGCAGTATTTT
TRBV5-1	TRBJ2-1	.	many	CASSPDSINEQFF	TGCGCCAGCAGCCCTGACAGCATCAATGAGCAGTTCTTC
TRBV19	TRBJ1-1	TRBD1	many	CASRPDRGRGSEAFF	TGTGCCAGTAGGCCAGACAGGGGGCGCGGGTCTGAAGCTTTCTTT
TRBV12-3/TRBV12-4	TRBJ2-7	.	.	CASTLLLSSSGYEQYF	TGTGCCAGCACCCTCCTTCTTTCGAGCTCGGGCTACGAGCAGTACTTC
TRBV3-1	TRBJ1-3	.	many	CASSVGTPSGNTIYF	TGTGCCAGCAGTGTAGGGACCCCGTCTGGAAACACCATATATTTT
TRBV27	TRBJ1-3	.	.	CASRPGISGNTIYF	TGTGCCAGCAGACCTGGAATTTCTGGAAACACCATATATTTT
TRBV20-1	TRBJ2-7	.	.	CSASPIRRGYEQYF	TGCAGTGCCTCCCCTATTAGGCGGGGCTACGAGCAGTACTTC
TRBV12-3/TRBV12-4	TRBJ1-6	TRBD1	.	CASSTGDSDNSPLHF	TGTGCCAGCTCCACAGGGGACAGTGATAATTCACCCCTCCACTTT
TRBV6-5	TRBJ2-2	TRBD2	few	CASSRTSGYTGELFF	TGTGCCAGCAGTCGGACTAGCGGTTACACCGGGGAGCTGTTTTTT
TRBV7-2	TRBJ1-1	.	many	CASSESGGAYTEAFF	TGTGCCAGCAGCGAATCGGGGGGGGCGTACACTGAAGCTTTCTTT
TRBV6-2/TRBV6-3	TRBJ1-1	.	many	CASSRGRYTEAFF	TGTGCCAGCAGTAGGGGGAGATACACTGAAGCTTTCTTT
TRBV7-8	TRBJ1-5	.	many	CASSRMGRRGNQPQHF	TGTGCCAGCAGCCGAATGGGACGGCGGGGAAATCAGCCCCAGCATTTT